The 26 T cell receptor beta chains in this list originate from one sample, sequenced in a study of shared clonotypes between healthy human individuals. The data were produced by immunoSEQ multiplex PCR, yet TCRdb's version contains in-frame clones alone and is incomplete. Here the sample spans about 2.3 million clones, over 90% being singletons. The sequenced sample was naive CD4+ T cells from PBMCs. The subset here: CD45RA+ positively selected. These TCRs come from a man between 18 and 29 years old in good health. Some clones in this sample may be carry-over from other donors' samples.

This clone appeared a single time. J is TRBJ2-2 and V is TRBV28, with 7 bases matching TRBD2. The ends lost 9 bases at V and 5 bases at J; junction bases unmatched: 12. The CDR3 has 15 amino acids. Germline V lookup: CDR1 MDHEN, CDR2 SYDVKM. The CDR3 DNA follows: TGTGCCAGTAGGGAGAGCGGGATTGGGACCGGGGAGCTGTTTTTT. Translation gives CASRESGIGTGELFF.

As DNA, the CDR3 is TGCGCCAGCACGTCCGGGACTAGCGGATTGACAGGGTACAATGAGCAGTTCTTC. It yields the protein CASTSGTSGLTGYNEQFF. This chain connects TRBV5-1 to TRBJ2-1, with TRBD2 matching over 11 bases. V lost 6 bases and J lost 4; bases outside the gene matches: 15. This CDR3 comprises 18 residues. Germline lookup yields CDR1 SGHRS and CDR2 YFSETQ. The full variable domain, its missing parts supplied by reference TRBV5-1 and TRBJ2-1, is KAGVTQTPRYLIKTRGQQVTLSCSPISGHRSVSWYQQTPGQGLQFLFEYFSETQRNKGNFPGRFSGRQFSNSRSEMNVSTLELGDSALYLCASTSGTSGLTGYNEQFFGPGTRLTVL.

A single count supports this clone. This same CDR3 is encoded by further DNA sequences in the sample. The rearrangement uses TRBV6-1 and TRBJ2-7; 9 bases are a match to TRBD2. The junction had 2 bases not matched to a gene; V was cut back by 5 bases and J by 3 bases. In germline, CDR1 is MNHNS, CDR2 SASEGT. This CDR3 region has 13 residues. CDR3 amino acids: CASSRLADYEQYF. The CDR3 DNA sequence: TGTGCCAGCAGTCGACTAGCGGACTACGAGCAGTACTTC.

On this clone itself: Other DNA sequences of this sample code for an identical CDR3. V gene TRBV7-2 combines with J gene TRBJ1-3; D is unresolved. The V end lost 1 base, the J end lost 0 bases, and 4 bases lay between the germline ends. CDR3 length: 14 residues. CDR1 and CDR2 from the germline V gene are SGHTA and FQGNSA. CDR3 DNA sequence: TGTGCCAGCAGCTTAGGCAGCTCTGGAAACACCATATATTTT. Translation: CASSLGSSGNTIYF. The entire variable domain, with the rest obtained from reference TRBV7-2 and TRBJ1-3, is as follows: GAGVSQSPSNKVTEKGKDVELRCDPISGHTALYWYRQSLGQGLEFLIYFQGNSAPDKSGLPSDRFSAERTGGSVSTLTIQRTQQEDSAVYLCASSLGSSGNTIYFGEGSWLTVV.

The rearrangement joins TRBV7-9 to TRBJ1-1; D unclear. The CDR3 runs 15 residues. Germline CDR1 reads SEHNR; CDR2 reads FQNEAQ (reference sequence). The V end was cut by 1 base, the J end by 1 base, with 10 bases between. CDR3 in amino acids: CASSLGLAGNTEAFF. In DNA, the CDR3 is TGTGCCAGCAGCTTAGGATTAGCGGGGAACACTGAAGCTTTCTTT.

V and J are TRBV27 and TRBJ2-5; D gene uncertain. V gave up 3 bases and J gave up 4 bases, with 12 bases separating them. CDR1 MNHEY and CDR2 SMNVEV come from the germline V gene (reference sequence). The CDR3 has 14 residues. The CDR3 is CASSLRTITETQYF. The CDR3 DNA sequence: TGTGCCAGCAGTTTGAGGACGATCACAGAGACCCAGTACTTC.

The chain couples TRBV4-2 to TRBJ1-4, with 8 bases identical to TRBD1. The CDR3 is made up of 14 amino acids. The germline gives CDR1 LGHNA, CDR2 YNFKEQ. Trimming at V came to 4 bases and at J to 7 bases, leaving 5 bases not matched to a gene. The CDR3 loop reads CASSPDRGGEKLFF. The CDR3 nucleotides are TGTGCCAGCAGCCCCGACAGGGGCGGTGAAAAACTGTTTTTT.

This chain links TRBV28 with TRBJ2-7; no reliable D call. The CDR3 sequence is 13 residues long. Germline-derived CDR1 and CDR2 are MDHEN and SYDVKM. V was clipped by 11 bases and J by 0 bases, with 14 bases between them. CDR3 DNA sequence: TGTGCCTCCCTAGGTAGGATCTCCTACGAGCAGTACTTC. It translates to CASLGRISYEQYF.

The chain is built from TRBV7-3 and TRBJ2-5, with 9 bases aligning to TRBD2. Germline V lookup: CDR1 SGHTA, CDR2 FQGTGA. J was trimmed by 5 bases and V by 0 bases; bases with no gene match: 10. The CDR3 covers 17 residues. The CDR3 loop is CASSLTSSGTVRETQYF. The CDR3, as DNA: TGTGCCAGCAGCTTAACGTCTAGCGGGACAGTGAGGGAGACCCAGTACTTC. The full variable domain, rest sourced from reference TRBV7-3 and TRBJ2-5, is GAGVSQTPSNKVTEKGKYVELRCDPISGHTALYWYRQSLGQGPEFLIYFQGTGAADDSGLPNDRFFAVRPEGSVSTLKIQRTERGDSAVYLCASSLTSSGTVRETQYFGPGTRLLVL.

This clone was detected once. The rearrangement joins TRBV6-5 to TRBJ1-3; D is ambiguous. Germline CDR1 and CDR2: MNHEY and SVGAGI. V shed 7 bases and J shed 6 bases, with 13 bases lying between them. There are 13 residues in the CDR3. The CDR3 sequence: CASINGDVNTIYF. CDR3 bases: TGTGCCAGCATTAACGGGGATGTAAACACCATATATTTT.

V is TRBV11-2 and J is TRBJ2-7; possible D gene TRBD1, 9 bases. V gave up 2 bases and J gave up 0 bases, with 23 bases separating them. Germline V gene sequence: CDR1 SGHAT, CDR2 FQNNGV. The CDR3 consists of 19 residues. CDR3 sequence (DNA): TGTGCCAGCAGCTTAATCGGGACAGGGTCAAGCGGGAGCTCCTACGAGCAGTACTTC. Translation: CASSLIGTGSSGSSYEQYF.

This chain joins TRBV15 and TRBJ2-2; D is possibly TRBD2 (6 bases). CDR1 is LNHNV and CDR2 is YYDKDF in the germline V gene (reference sequence). The CDR3 has 14 residues. The V gene lost 1 base and the J gene lost 4 bases, with 7 bases spanning the gap. The DNA of the CDR3 is TGTGCCACCAGCAGAGTGACTAGCACCGGGGAGCTGTTTTTT. Its translation is CATSRVTSTGELFF.

To note about this clone: Other DNA sequences in the sample encode the same CDR3. The chain uses TRBV5-1 and TRBJ1-5; D is ambiguous. V was shortened by 0 bases and J by 2 bases, with 9 bases between the two germline ends. The germline V gene encodes CDR1 SGHRS and CDR2 YFSETQ. This CDR3 is built from 15 residues. The CDR3 is CASSLDPSGNQPQHF. The CDR3 region has the DNA TGCGCCAGCAGCTTGGATCCTTCCGGCAATCAGCCCCAGCATTTT.

This chain joins TRBV11-2 and TRBJ1-2; D perhaps matches TRBD1 (6 bases). Between the trimmed V and J ends, which lost 1 base and 3 bases, there was a span of 12 bases. Germline V gives CDR1 SGHAT, CDR2 FQNNGV. This CDR3 contains 15 residues. As DNA, the CDR3 is TGTGCCAGCAGCTTAGTCCCGGACAGCTACTATGGCTACACCTTC. This translates into CASSLVPDSYYGYTF.

The rearrangement links TRBV5-1 to TRBJ2-3; the match to TRBD2 covers 9 bases. Trimming took 2 bases from V and 3 from J; bases not matched to a gene: 13. CDR1 is SGHRS and CDR2 is YFSETQ in the germline V gene. This CDR3 is built from 18 residues. This CDR3 is CASSFLGRLAGRTDTQYF. The CDR3 DNA is TGCGCCAGCAGCTTTCTGGGGCGTCTAGCGGGAAGAACAGATACGCAGTATTTT.

Only one count was recorded for this clone. This chain links TRBV2 with TRBJ2-7; 8 nucleotides agree with TRBD1. The CDR3 is made up of 15 amino acids. Per germline, CDR1 SNHLY and CDR2 FYNNEI. The ends lost 5 bases at V and 2 bases at J; junction bases unmatched: 8. The DNA of the CDR3 is TGTGCCAGCAGTCCAGGGGGCGGCGGAACCTACGAGCAGTACTTC. Amino acids: CASSPGGGGTYEQYF.

The rearrangement links TRBV9 to TRBJ1-3; no definite D call. The V gene lost 5 bases and the J gene lost 2 bases, with 17 bases spanning the gap. This CDR3 has 16 residues. CDR1 and CDR2 from the germline V gene are SGDLS and YYNGEE. The CDR3: CASSRQQLMAGNTIYF. CDR3 nucleotide sequence: TGTGCCAGCAGTCGTCAACAGTTGATGGCTGGAAACACCATATATTTT.

The J gene is TRBJ2-1, the V gene TRBV7-9; TRBD1 aligns across 9 bases. Germline values: CDR1 SEHNR, CDR2 FQNEAQ (reference sequence). The CDR3 loop spans 15 amino acids. V shed 5 bases, J shed 5 bases, and the junction held 7 bases outside the gene matches. CDR3 in amino acids: CASSPDRGFDNEQFF. Here the CDR3 DNA reads TGTGCCAGCAGCCCGGACAGGGGCTTCGACAATGAGCAGTTCTTC.

The rearrangement links TRBV7-2 to TRBJ2-7, with 8 positions matching TRBD1. The CDR3 has 15 residues. Germline assignment: CDR1 SGHTA and CDR2 FQGNSA. V trimming: 3 bases; J trimming: 3 bases; junction bases outside the gene matches: 7. The CDR3 loop is CASSFQADRVYEQYF. The CDR3 coding sequence is TGTGCCAGCAGCTTCCAGGCGGACAGGGTCTACGAGCAGTACTTC.

This clone appeared once. The J gene is TRBJ1-2, the V gene TRBV5-8, with 9 positions matching TRBD1. The germline gives CDR1 SGHTS, CDR2 YDEGEE. This CDR3 has 15 amino acids. Trimming took 3 bases from V and 8 from J; bases not matched to a gene: 11. Written as DNA, the CDR3 is TGTGCCAGCAGCTGGCCGGGACAGGGAGTGAAAGGCTACACCTTC. Translating it yields CASSWPGQGVKGYTF.

This clone appeared once. This chain uses TRBV13 with TRBJ1-1; D is perhaps TRBD1 (6 bases). The CDR3 spans 15 residues. V was pared by 3 bases and J by 4 bases, with 15 bases between. Looked up from germline, CDR1 is PRHDT and CDR2 is FYEKMQ (reference sequence). The CDR3 spells CASSFSGDGGTEAFF. In nucleotides, the CDR3 is TGTGCCAGCAGCTTCTCAGGGGATGGGGGCACTGAAGCTTTCTTT.

J is TRBJ2-5 and V is TRBV2; 13 positions match TRBD2. Germline-derived CDR1 and CDR2 are SNHLY and FYNNEI. V was clipped by 3 bases and J by 5 bases; unmatched bases: 6. There are 16 residues in the CDR3. CDR3 DNA: TGTGCCAGCAGTGAGACCGGACTAGCGGGAGTTGAGACCCAGTACTTC. This encodes CASSETGLAGVETQYF.

The chain uses TRBV27 and TRBJ2-1; no clear D. Germline values: CDR1 MNHEY, CDR2 SMNVEV (reference sequence). There are 11 residues in the CDR3. V lost 3 bases and J 8 bases, leaving 5 bases between the germline ends. As DNA, the CDR3 is TGTGCCAGCAGTTTTATGTATGAGCAGTTCTTC. This gives the protein CASSFMYEQFF.

V gene TRBV5-1 combines with J gene TRBJ2-7; 7 positions agree with TRBD2. CDR3 size: 15 residues. Germline V CDR1 and CDR2: SGHRS, YFSETQ. The J segment lost 7 bases and the V segment lost 4 bases, leaving 14 bases of the junction unmatched. The CDR3 DNA reads as TGCGCCAGCAGCCGGGGGGACGGCCTCGCGACGGAGCAGTACTTC. This codes for CASSRGDGLATEQYF. The variable domain in full, completed from reference TRBV5-1 and TRBJ2-7, reads KAGVTQTPRYLIKTRGQQVTLSCSPISGHRSVSWYQQTPGQGLQFLFEYFSETQRNKGNFPGRFSGRQFSNSRSEMNVSTLELGDSALYLCASSRGDGLATEQYFGPGTRLTVT.

The chain carries TRBV5-6 and TRBJ2-3; possible D gene TRBD2, 6 bases. This CDR3 is 18 amino acids long. V was cut by 4 bases and J by 4 bases, with 25 bases left in between. Germline CDR1 reads SGHDT; CDR2 reads YYEEEE. The chain's CDR3 is CASSDKWGLHPYSDTQYF. DNA of the CDR3: TGTGCCAGCAGCGACAAGTGGGGACTTCACCCCTATTCAGATACGCAGTATTTT.

Only one count was recorded for this clone. This rearrangement joins TRBV7-8 to TRBJ1-1, with 8 bases fitting TRBD1. V shed 2 bases and J 0 bases; nucleotides not matched to a gene: 5. The CDR3 has 16 residues. Looked up from germline, CDR1 is SGHVS and CDR2 is FQNEAQ. The CDR3 region has the DNA TGTGCCAGCAGCTTACCACGGACAGGGCTGAACACTGAAGCTTTCTTT. Protein: CASSLPRTGLNTEAFF.